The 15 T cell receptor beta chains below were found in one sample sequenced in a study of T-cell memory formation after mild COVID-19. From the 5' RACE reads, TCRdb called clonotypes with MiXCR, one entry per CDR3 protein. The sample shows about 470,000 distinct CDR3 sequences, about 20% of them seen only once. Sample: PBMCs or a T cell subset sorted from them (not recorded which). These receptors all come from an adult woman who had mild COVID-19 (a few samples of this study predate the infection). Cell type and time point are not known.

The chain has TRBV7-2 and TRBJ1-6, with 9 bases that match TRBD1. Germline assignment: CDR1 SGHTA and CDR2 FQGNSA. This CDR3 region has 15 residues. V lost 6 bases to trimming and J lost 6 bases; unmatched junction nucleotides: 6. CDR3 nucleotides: TGTGCCAGCAGATTCCGGGACAGGGCTAATTCACCCCTCCACTTT. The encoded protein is CASRFRDRANSPLHF.

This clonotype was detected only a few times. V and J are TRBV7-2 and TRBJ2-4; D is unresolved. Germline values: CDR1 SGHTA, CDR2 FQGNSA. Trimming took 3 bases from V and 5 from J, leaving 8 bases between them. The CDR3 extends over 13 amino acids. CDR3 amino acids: CASSLAPQNIQYF. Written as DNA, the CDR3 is TGTGCCAGCAGCTTGGCCCCTCAAAACATTCAGTACTTC.

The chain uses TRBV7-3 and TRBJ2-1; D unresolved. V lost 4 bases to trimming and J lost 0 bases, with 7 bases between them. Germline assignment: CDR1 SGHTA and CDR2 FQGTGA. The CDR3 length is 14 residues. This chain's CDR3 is CASSSTASYNEQFF. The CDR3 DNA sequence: TGTGCCAGCAGCTCGACTGCCTCCTACAATGAGCAGTTCTTC.

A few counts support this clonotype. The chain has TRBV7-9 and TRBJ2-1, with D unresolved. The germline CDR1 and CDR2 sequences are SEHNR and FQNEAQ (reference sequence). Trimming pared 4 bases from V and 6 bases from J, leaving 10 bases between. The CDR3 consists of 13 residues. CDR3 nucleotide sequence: TGTGCCAGCAGCTCAGCTGGAGCCAATGAGCAGTTCTTC. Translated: CASSSAGANEQFF.

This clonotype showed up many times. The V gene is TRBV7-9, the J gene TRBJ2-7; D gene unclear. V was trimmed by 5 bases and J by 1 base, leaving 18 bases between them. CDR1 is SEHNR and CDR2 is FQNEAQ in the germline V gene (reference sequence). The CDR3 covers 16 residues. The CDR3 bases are TGTGCCAGCAGCCCAAGGTTCAGGCGCCAATCCTACGAGCAGTACTTC. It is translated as CASSPRFRRQSYEQYF.

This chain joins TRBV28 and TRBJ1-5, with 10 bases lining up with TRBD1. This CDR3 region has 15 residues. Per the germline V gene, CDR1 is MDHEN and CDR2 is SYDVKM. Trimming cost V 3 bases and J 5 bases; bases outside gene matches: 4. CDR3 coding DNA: TGTGCCAGCAGTTTCTCCGGGACAGGGGATCAGCCCCAGCATTTT. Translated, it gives CASSFSGTGDQPQHF.

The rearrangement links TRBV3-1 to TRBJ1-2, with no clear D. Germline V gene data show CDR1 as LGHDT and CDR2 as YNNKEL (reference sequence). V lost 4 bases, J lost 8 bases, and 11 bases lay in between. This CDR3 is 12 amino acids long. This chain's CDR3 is CASSPTSGGYTF. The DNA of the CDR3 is TGTGCCAGCAGCCCGACGTCCGGGGGCTACACCTTC.

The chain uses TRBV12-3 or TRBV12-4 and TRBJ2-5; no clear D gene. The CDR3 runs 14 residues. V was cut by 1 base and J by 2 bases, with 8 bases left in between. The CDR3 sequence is CASSLVVLQETQYF. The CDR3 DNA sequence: TGTGCCAGCAGTTTAGTGGTCTTGCAAGAGACCCAGTACTTC.

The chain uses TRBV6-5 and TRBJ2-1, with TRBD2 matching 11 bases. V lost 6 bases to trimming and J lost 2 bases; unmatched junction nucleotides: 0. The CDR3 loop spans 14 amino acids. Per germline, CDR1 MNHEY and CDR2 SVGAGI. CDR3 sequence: CASRLAGAYNEQFF. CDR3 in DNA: TGTGCCAGCAGACTAGCGGGGGCCTACAATGAGCAGTTCTTC.

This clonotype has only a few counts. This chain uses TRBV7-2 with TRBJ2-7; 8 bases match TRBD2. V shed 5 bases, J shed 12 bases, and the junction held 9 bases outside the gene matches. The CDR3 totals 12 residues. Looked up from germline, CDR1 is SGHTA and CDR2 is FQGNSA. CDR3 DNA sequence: TGTGCCAGCAGCCCCGGGGGACTAGTGTCGTACTTC. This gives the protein CASSPGGLVSYF. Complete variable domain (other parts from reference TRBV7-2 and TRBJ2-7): GAGVSQSPSNKVTEKGKDVELRCDPISGHTALYWYRQSLGQGLEFLIYFQGNSAPDKSGLPSDRFSAERTGGSVSTLTIQRTQQEDSAVYLCASSPGGLVSYFGPGTRLTVT.

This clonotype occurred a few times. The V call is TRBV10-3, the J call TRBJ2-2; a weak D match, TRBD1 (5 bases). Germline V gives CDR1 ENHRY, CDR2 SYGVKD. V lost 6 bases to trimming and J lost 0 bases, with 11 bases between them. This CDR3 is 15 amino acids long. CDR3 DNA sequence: TGTGCCATCAGCGAGACAGCTGCGAACACCGGGGAGCTGTTTTTT. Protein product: CAISETAANTGELFF.

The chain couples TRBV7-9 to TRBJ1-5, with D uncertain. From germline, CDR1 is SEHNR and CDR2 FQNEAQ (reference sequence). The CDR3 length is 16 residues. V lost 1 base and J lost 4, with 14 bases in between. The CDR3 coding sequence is TGTGCCAGCAGCTTAGAACACACTTCCTCGAATCAGCCCCAGCATTTT. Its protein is CASSLEHTSSNQPQHF.

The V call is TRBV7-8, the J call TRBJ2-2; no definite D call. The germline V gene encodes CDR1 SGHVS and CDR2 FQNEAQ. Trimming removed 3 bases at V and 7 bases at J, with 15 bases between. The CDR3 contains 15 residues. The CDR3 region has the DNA TGTGCCAGCAGCTTTCGCGCGGCACAGAGCGGGGAGCTGTTTTTT. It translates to CASSFRAAQSGELFF.

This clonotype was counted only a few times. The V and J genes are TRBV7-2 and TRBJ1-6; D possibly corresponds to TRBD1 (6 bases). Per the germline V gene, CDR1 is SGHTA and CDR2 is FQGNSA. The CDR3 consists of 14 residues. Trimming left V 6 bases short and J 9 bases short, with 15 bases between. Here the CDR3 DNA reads TGTGCCAGCAGTTCCACAGGGTTCAGTTCACCCCTCCACTTT. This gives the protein CASSSTGFSSPLHF.

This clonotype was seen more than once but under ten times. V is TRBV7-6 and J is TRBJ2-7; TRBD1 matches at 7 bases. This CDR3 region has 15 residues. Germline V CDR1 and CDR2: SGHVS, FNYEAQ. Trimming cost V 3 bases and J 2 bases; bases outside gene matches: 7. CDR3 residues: CASSFRDSEAYEQYF. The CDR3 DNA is TGTGCCAGCAGCTTTAGGGACAGCGAAGCCTACGAGCAGTACTTC.